The following is a T cell receptor beta chain sequence with its context. Antigen: not known. The CDR3 is made up of 14 amino acids. Germline V gives CDR1 SGHKS, CDR2 YYEKEE (reference sequence). V was trimmed by 4 bases and J by 1 base, leaving 8 bases between them. These data originate in a study of T cell responses to AZD1222 COVID-19 vaccine. At the level of the study: Pooled together were second doses at about 4 or about 12 weeks. Study findings and constraints: It should be noted that donors were predominantly white British and more often female, and clonal diversity was possibly underestimated. Targets within unmutated variant regions were reportedly found for nearly half of spike-specific TCRs.

The repertoire was sequenced with immunoSEQ multiplex PCR; TCRdb's copy has only in-frame clones and lacks some. The table includes more than 85,000 clones, around 85% detected once. The starting material was peripheral blood, obtained on day 0 of AZD1222 vaccination. The sequence was collected from an adult in good health. The chain combines TRBV5-5 with TRBJ2-2; a possible D gene is TRBD2 (6 bases). The chain's CDR3 is CASSAGQNTGELFF. The CDR3, as DNA: TGTGCCAGCAGCGCGGGGCAGAACACCGGGGAGCTGTTTTTT. Drawing the rest from reference TRBV5-5 and TRBJ2-2, the complete variable domain is DAGVTQSPTHLIKTRGQQVTLRCSPISGHKSVSWYQQVLGQGPQFIFQYYEKEERGRGNFPDRFSARQFPNYSSELNVNALLLGDSALYLCASSAGQNTGELFFGEGSRLTVL.